This T cell receptor beta chain was documented in a study of molecular identifiers for immune sequencing clone quantification. Study-wide results and limits: Clones above 20 RNA copies held over 98% of effector molecules, under 1% in naive cells. Molecules of identical TCR sharing a barcode could underestimate highly expanded clone sizes.

A CD8+CD4-CCR7+CD45RA+ gate was used to sort naive CD8 T cells. This clonotype has a count of ten or more. Its antigen is not known. Both previously described methods and listed TCR primers were employed to make bulk TCR libraries. MiXCR was run by TCRdb on the PCR reads, yielding one entry per CDR3 protein. The table has roughly 100,000 distinct CDR3 sequences, under 40% seen once. V lost 0 bases to trimming and J lost 4 bases, with 11 bases between them. The length of the CDR3 is 15 residues. Germline loops: CDR1 LGHNA, CDR2 YSLEER. Sequencing used naive CD8+ T cells from blood, with Jurkat cell RNA spiked in. Sample subset: FACS-sorted CD8+CD4-CCR7+CD45RA+ naive T cells. The receptor was isolated from a human donor in good health. Some libraries in this study had Jurkat cell RNA spiked in. The rearrangement links TRBV4-3 to TRBJ2-3; D is uncertain. The CDR3 DNA is TGCGCCAGCAGCCAAGATGGGCCAAGCCCAGATACGCAGTATTTT. Translating it yields CASSQDGPSPDTQYF.